A single sample gave rise to the 30 T cell receptor beta chains below, sequenced in a study of CD8 T cells in Susac syndrome. Reverse transcription of about 0.5 to 1 ug RNA used random hexamers. TCRdb reprocessed the immunoSEQ multiplex PCR reads via MiXCR and lists one record per CDR3 protein. The sample consists of about 200,000 distinct CDR3 sequences, around 90% of them appearing once. The sequenced sample consisted of CD8+ T cells from PBMCs. The origin of the receptors is a human donor with multiple sclerosis.

The gene calls are TRBV2 and TRBJ2-3; tentative D call: TRBD2 (6 bases). Germline loops: CDR1 SNHLY, CDR2 FYNNEI. V dropped 3 bases and J dropped 0 bases, with 22 bases sitting between them. CDR3 length equals 19 residues. CDR3 coding DNA: TGTGCCAGCAGTGACCCGCTGGAACTAAGGCGGGGTAGCACAGATACGCAGTATTTT. Translating gives CASSDPLELRRGSTDTQYF.

The J gene is TRBJ2-7, the V gene TRBV5-4, with 8 nucleotides matching TRBD1. Per germline, CDR1 SGHNT and CDR2 YYREEE (reference sequence). The V and J ends lost 0 bases and 5 bases, in that order; junction bases with no gene match: 7. This CDR3 comprises 15 residues. The CDR3 is CASSLAMTGADEQYF. The CDR3 DNA reads TGTGCCAGCAGCTTGGCCATGACAGGGGCGGACGAGCAGTACTTC.

The gene calls are TRBV7-6 and TRBJ2-1, with 10 bases lining up with TRBD2. Germline CDR1 reads SGHVS; CDR2 reads FNYEAQ. The CDR3 runs 15 residues. Germline trimming cut 4 bases from V and 4 bases from J; bases unmatched to any gene: 4. The DNA of the CDR3 is TGTGCCAGCAGCTCAACTAGCGGGGCTTACAATGAGCAGTTCTTC. Amino acids: CASSSTSGAYNEQFF.

The V call is TRBV27, the J call TRBJ2-5; possibly TRBD2 for D (5 bases). V lost 5 bases and J 0 bases, leaving 10 bases between the germline ends. CDR1 and CDR2 from the germline V gene are MNHEY and SMNVEV (reference sequence). CDR3 length equals 14 residues. CDR3 residues: CASSTPGNQETQYF. The CDR3 region has the DNA TGTGCCAGCAGTACACCGGGAAACCAAGAGACCCAGTACTTC.

DNA for the CDR3: TGTGCCAGCAGCGTAGAATACGGCTACGAGCAGTACTTC. This translates into CASSVEYGYEQYF. The chain uses TRBV9 and TRBJ2-7; D gene unclear. The CDR3 is 13 amino acids. Deletions cut 0 bases from V and 3 bases from J, with 7 bases between. Per the germline V gene, CDR1 is SGDLS and CDR2 is YYNGEE.

Details on this clonotype: Its ends do not fully match the called genes, so a read error is possible. This sequence joins TRBV19 and TRBJ1-2; a weak D match, TRBD1 (6 bases). The CDR3 covers 14 residues. The V gene's germline CDR1 is LNHDA and CDR2 SQIVND (reference sequence). Here the CDR3 reads CASSRGGLLYAYTF. For the CDR3, the DNA is TGTGCCAGTAGTAGGGGGGGCCTCCTCTATGCCTACACCTTC.

This clonotype has only a few counts. This chain uses TRBV27 with TRBJ2-3, with TRBD2 identical over 9 bases. Germline CDR1 MNHEY, CDR2 SMNVEV (reference sequence). Trimming cost V 0 bases and J 4 bases; bases outside gene matches: 2. This CDR3 has 15 residues. The CDR3 DNA reads TGTGCCAGCAGTTTATCGGCGGGAGGGCCAGATACGCAGTATTTT. It yields the protein CASSLSAGGPDTQYF.

This sequence joins TRBV30 and TRBJ1-1; the D is unclear. The CDR3 runs 13 residues. The V end lost 1 base, the J end lost 12 bases, and 18 bases lay between the germline ends. Germline CDR1 GTSNPN, CDR2 SVGIG (reference sequence). In nucleotides, the CDR3 is TGTGCCTGGAGTGGTGGGTCAGGCCGTGGGCCTTTCTTT. Translating it yields CAWSGGSGRGPFF.

The chain joins TRBV11-2 to TRBJ1-2, with D possibly matching TRBD1 (5 bases). Germline V lookup: CDR1 SGHAT, CDR2 FQNNGV. This CDR3 spans 15 amino acids. V lost 0 bases and J lost 4, with 12 bases in between. This chain's CDR3 is CASSLDSYDSYGYTF. The CDR3 bases are TGTGCCAGCAGCTTAGATAGCTACGACAGCTATGGCTACACCTTC.

The chain couples TRBV4-3 to TRBJ2-3; D is unresolved. The CDR3 runs 13 residues. CDR1 and CDR2 (germline): LGHNA, YSLEER. The V end lost 0 bases, the J end lost 6 bases, and 7 bases lay between the germline ends. The DNA for the CDR3 is TGCGCCAGCAGCCAAGATCCCTCGGATACGCAGTATTTT. Its protein is CASSQDPSDTQYF.

This chain joins TRBV9 and TRBJ2-1; 12 bases match TRBD2. The V gene end was trimmed by 3 bases and the J gene end by 9 bases; junction bases not matched to a gene: 13. The germline V gene encodes CDR1 SGDLS and CDR2 YYNGEE. CDR3 length: 17 amino acids. The CDR3 bases are TGTGCCAGCAGCGCCTCCCCCGGACTAGCGGGACGCACTGAGCAGTTCTTC. It translates to CASSASPGLAGRTEQFF.

This clonotype is a singleton in its sample. CDR3 loop: CATSGGPSYEQYF. CDR3 nucleotide sequence: TGTGCCACCAGTGGGGGGCCCTCCTACGAGCAGTACTTC. The rearrangement links TRBV24-1 to TRBJ2-7, with D perhaps TRBD1 (6 bases). The germline gives CDR1 KGHDR, CDR2 SFDVKD. Trimming took off 5 bases at V and 0 bases at J, with 7 bases between the two ends. The CDR3 sequence is 13 residues long.

The V and J genes are TRBV3-1 and TRBJ2-1; D not resolved. The germline V and J ends were trimmed by 0 bases and 8 bases, with 11 bases remaining between them. The CDR3 loop spans 14 amino acids. Germline V gene sequence: CDR1 LGHDT, CDR2 YNNKEL (reference sequence). The CDR3 reads CASSQDGPNDEQFF. CDR3 DNA: TGTGCCAGCAGCCAAGACGGCCCCAACGATGAGCAGTTCTTC.

The chain combines TRBV7-9 with TRBJ1-1, with TRBD1 as a possible D gene (6 bases). The CDR3 totals 13 residues. V lost 1 base and J 6 bases, leaving 9 bases between the germline ends. CDR1 and CDR2 (germline): SEHNR, FQNEAQ (reference sequence). Here the CDR3 reads CASSLDKGAEAFF. The CDR3 DNA follows: TGTGCCAGCAGCTTAGACAAGGGGGCTGAAGCTTTCTTT.

V and J are TRBV7-6 and TRBJ2-3; D unclear. The length of the CDR3 is 14 residues. Germline-derived CDR1 and CDR2 are SGHVS and FNYEAQ. Deletions cut 3 bases from V and 6 bases from J, with 13 bases between. The CDR3 loop is CASSFAEQRDTQYF. DNA of the CDR3: TGTGCCAGCAGCTTCGCAGAACAGCGTGATACGCAGTATTTT.

The gene calls are TRBV2 and TRBJ2-7; unclear D gene. This CDR3 has 15 residues. CDR1 SNHLY and CDR2 FYNNEI come from the germline V gene. V shed 2 bases and J shed 5 bases, with 16 bases lying between them. The CDR3, as DNA: TGTGCCAGCAGTGAAAGTCCCAACAGTGTAGACGAGCAGTACTTC. This translates into CASSESPNSVDEQYF.

The chain joins TRBV9 to TRBJ1-1; TRBD1 matches 12 bases. Germline V gene data show CDR1 as SGDLS and CDR2 as YYNGEE. Unmatched junction bases numbered 7, after V lost 0 bases and J lost 1 base. The CDR3 consists of 18 residues. The CDR3, as DNA: TGTGCCAGCAGCGTAGCCGGGACAGGGGGCGCGAGGAACACTGAAGCTTTCTTT. Amino acids: CASSVAGTGGARNTEAFF.

The chain is built from TRBV11-3 and TRBJ1-1; D not resolved. This CDR3 has 16 amino acids. Trimming pared 5 bases from V and 6 bases from J, leaving 22 bases between. CDR1 is SGHNT and CDR2 is YENEEA in the germline V gene. The CDR3 is CASSAGRPRIGAEAFF. Here the CDR3 DNA reads TGTGCCAGCAGCGCCGGCCGCCCTAGGATTGGCGCTGAAGCTTTCTTT.

The chain couples TRBV9 to TRBJ2-3; D not resolved. CDR1 and CDR2 (germline): SGDLS, YYNGEE. Trimming shortened V by 3 bases and J by 6 bases, and 17 bases separated the two germline ends. The CDR3 is made up of 15 amino acids. This CDR3 reads CASSAVTDPADTQYF. CDR3 bases: TGTGCCAGCAGCGCTGTTACCGACCCTGCGGATACGCAGTATTTT.

This chain connects TRBV7-9 to TRBJ1-1; D remains unclear. Germline CDR1 SEHNR, CDR2 FQNEAQ (reference sequence). V dropped 1 base and J dropped 5 bases, with 14 bases sitting between them. The CDR3 runs to 15 residues. CDR3 nucleotide sequence: TGTGCCAGCAGCTTAGTTTTGACGGGCTGGACTGAAGCTTTCTTT. Translation: CASSLVLTGWTEAFF.

The V gene is TRBV29-1, the J gene TRBJ1-1, with D possibly TRBD1 on 6 matching bases. This CDR3 is 13 amino acids long. Germline values: CDR1 SQVTM, CDR2 ANQGSEA. Trimming removed 7 bases from V and 5 bases from J, with 17 bases in between. CDR3 region: CSASYQQGTEAFF. The CDR3 nucleotides read TGCAGCGCCTCGTATCAACAGGGAACTGAAGCTTTCTTT.

The J gene is TRBJ1-1, the V gene TRBV27; 8 nucleotides match TRBD1. Germline V lookup: CDR1 MNHEY, CDR2 SMNVEV (reference sequence). V dropped 2 bases and J dropped 5; count of bases not matched to a gene: 10. The CDR3 spans 16 residues. In DNA, the CDR3 is TGTGCCAGCAGTTTAGAGGGGTCAGGGGGCGGAACTGAAGCTTTCTTT. Its protein is CASSLEGSGGGTEAFF.

V usage is TRBV2 and J usage is TRBJ2-5, with D tentatively TRBD1 or TRBD2 (5 bases each). The CDR3 has 15 residues. Trimming removed 5 bases from V and 3 bases from J, with 16 bases in between. CDR1 is SNHLY and CDR2 is FYNNEI in the germline V gene. Written as DNA, the CDR3 is TGTGCCAGCAGTTCGGGACCCTCGAGCGAAGAGACCCAGTACTTC. Residues: CASSSGPSSEETQYF.

This chain links TRBV14 with TRBJ1-1, with D unclear. Trimming removed 4 bases at V and 3 bases at J, with 9 bases between. Per germline, CDR1 SGHDN and CDR2 FVKESK. The CDR3 has 13 amino acids. CDR3 residues: CASSPLGYTEAFF. The CDR3 nucleotides are TGTGCCAGCAGCCCTCTCGGGTACACTGAAGCTTTCTTT.

V gene TRBV28 combines with J gene TRBJ1-2; D may be TRBD1 (6 bases). This CDR3 spans 14 amino acids. CDR1 and CDR2 (germline): MDHEN, SYDVKM. V was shortened by 6 bases and J by 3 bases, with 14 bases between the two germline ends. This CDR3 reads CASRTHREDYGYTF. The CDR3 DNA follows: TGTGCCAGCAGGACTCACAGGGAAGACTATGGCTACACCTTC.

The chain carries TRBV5-1 and TRBJ2-7; D is tentatively TRBD1 or TRBD2 (5 bases each). The germline gives CDR1 SGHRS, CDR2 YFSETQ. V lost 7 bases, J lost 5 bases, and 16 bases lay in between. The CDR3 covers 13 residues. The CDR3 bases are TGCGCCAGCCGCCCAGGGACGGTGGACGAGCAGTACTTC. Its protein is CASRPGTVDEQYF.

V is TRBV27 and J is TRBJ2-5; D may match TRBD1 or TRBD2 (5 bases each). This CDR3 has 14 residues. CDR1 and CDR2 from the germline V gene are MNHEY and SMNVEV (reference sequence). Trimming took 5 bases from V and 1 from J, leaving 11 bases between them. DNA for the CDR3: TGTGCCAGCAGTACCCGGGGCGGCCAAGAGACCCAGTACTTC. Encoded protein: CASSTRGGQETQYF.

This clonotype was detected only a few times. This chain links TRBV29-1 with TRBJ2-7; D not resolved. Germline V lookup: CDR1 SQVTM, CDR2 ANQGSEA. The CDR3 is made up of 14 amino acids. Trimming took 4 bases from V and 0 from J, leaving 13 bases between them. This CDR3 reads CSVVGARSSYEQYF. The CDR3 DNA is TGCAGCGTTGTGGGCGCCCGGAGCTCCTACGAGCAGTACTTC.

This sequence joins TRBV25-1 and TRBJ1-1, with D unclear. The CDR3 runs to 14 residues. V gave up 6 bases and J gave up 1 base, with 12 bases separating them. CDR1 and CDR2 from the germline V gene are MGHDK and SYGVNS. In DNA form, the CDR3 reads TGTGCCAGCAGGGCCGGTCTGTCGAACACTGAAGCTTTCTTT. It codes for CASRAGLSNTEAFF.

The chain couples TRBV27 to TRBJ2-5; 11 bases match TRBD2. The CDR3 spans 15 residues. Per germline, CDR1 MNHEY and CDR2 SMNVEV (reference sequence). The J segment lost 3 bases and the V segment lost 6 bases, leaving 6 bases of the junction unmatched. CDR3 sequence: CASRPLAGVEETQYF. CDR3 sequence (DNA): TGTGCCAGCAGGCCACTAGCGGGAGTCGAAGAGACCCAGTACTTC.